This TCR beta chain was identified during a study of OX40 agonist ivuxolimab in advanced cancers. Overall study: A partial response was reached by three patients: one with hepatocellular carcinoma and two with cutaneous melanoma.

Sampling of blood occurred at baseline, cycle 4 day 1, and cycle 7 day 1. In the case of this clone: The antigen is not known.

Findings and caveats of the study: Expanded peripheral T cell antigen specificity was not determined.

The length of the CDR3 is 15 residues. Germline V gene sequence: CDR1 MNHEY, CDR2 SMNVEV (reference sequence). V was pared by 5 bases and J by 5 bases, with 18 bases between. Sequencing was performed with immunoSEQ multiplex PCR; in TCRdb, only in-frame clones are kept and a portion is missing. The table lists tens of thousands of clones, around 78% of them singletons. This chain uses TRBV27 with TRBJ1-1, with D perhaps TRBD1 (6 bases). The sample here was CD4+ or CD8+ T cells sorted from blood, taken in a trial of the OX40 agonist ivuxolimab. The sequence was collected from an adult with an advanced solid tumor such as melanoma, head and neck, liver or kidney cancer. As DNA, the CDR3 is TGTGCCAGCAGTCTAATGGGGGCGCGGTCGACTGAAGCTTTCTTT. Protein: CASSLMGARSTEAFF.